The 26 T cell receptor beta chains reported below all come from one sample, sequenced in a study of T cell responses to AZD1222 COVID-19 vaccine. Assay used: immunoSEQ multiplex PCR; TCRdb lists only in-frame clones, some missing. The profile shows approximately 150,000 clones, 93% of them singletons. The sample was peripheral blood, taken on day 0 of AZD1222 vaccination. These receptors originate from an adult in good health.

The rearrangement joins TRBV6-4 to TRBJ2-7; maybe TRBD2 (5 bases). The CDR3 has 13 residues. Germline V CDR1 and CDR2: MRHNA, SNTAGT. V lost 7 bases to trimming and J lost 3 bases, with 13 bases between them. CDR3 in DNA: TGTGCCAGCATCGATAGCGCCCACTACGAGCAGTACTTC. This codes for CASIDSAHYEQYF.

The rearrangement uses TRBV3-1 (or the pseudogene TRBV3-2) and TRBJ2-1; D not resolved. V was shortened by 0 bases and J by 10 bases, with 13 bases between the two germline ends. Looked up from germline, CDR1 is LGHDT and CDR2 is YNNKEL (reference sequence). The CDR3 contains 14 residues. This CDR3 reads CASSQDGEVEEQFF. In nucleotides, the CDR3 is TGTGCCAGCAGCCAAGACGGTGAAGTGGAGGAGCAGTTCTTC.

The CDR3 is CASRTLNEQFF. In nucleotides, the CDR3 is TGTGCCAGCAGGACACTTAATGAGCAGTTCTTC. J is TRBJ2-1 and V is TRBV12-3 or TRBV12-4; D uncertain. Trimming left V 6 bases short and J 7 bases short, with 7 bases between. The CDR3 spans 11 residues.

The rearrangement joins TRBV6-5 to TRBJ1-1; D remains ambiguous. This CDR3 is built from 13 residues. Germline assignment: CDR1 MNHEY and CDR2 SVGAGI. V was shortened by 3 bases and J by 8 bases, with 13 bases between the two germline ends. The CDR3 loop is CASSYGVPGEAFF. In DNA form, the CDR3 reads TGTGCCAGCAGTTATGGAGTACCCGGAGAAGCTTTCTTT.

The V and J genes are TRBV28 and TRBJ2-7; D is ambiguous. Germline V gene sequence: CDR1 MDHEN, CDR2 SYDVKM. Deletions cut 6 bases from V and 3 bases from J, with 6 bases between. The CDR3 consists of 11 residues. This CDR3 is CASSVLYEQYF. The DNA for the CDR3 is TGTGCCAGCAGCGTTCTCTACGAGCAGTACTTC.

The rearrangement joins TRBV18 to TRBJ1-6, with D possibly TRBD1 on 6 matching bases. CDR1 is KGHSH and CDR2 is LQKENI in the germline V gene. Trimming shortened V by 6 bases and J by 5 bases, and 20 bases separated the two germline ends. CDR3 length: 17 residues. CDR3 residues: CASSQEPPGQHNSPLHF. In nucleotides, the CDR3 is TGTGCCAGCTCCCAAGAACCCCCGGGACAACATAATTCACCCCTCCACTTT.

The V and J genes are TRBV14 and TRBJ1-3; D gene uncertain. Per the germline V gene, CDR1 is SGHDN and CDR2 is FVKESK. V lost 0 bases, J lost 0 bases, and 12 bases lay in between. This CDR3 is 17 amino acids long. The CDR3 DNA reads as TGTGCCAGCAGCCAAGAGTTGGCCCCGCGCTCTGGAAACACCATATATTTT. Its translation: CASSQELAPRSGNTIYF.

CDR3: CATSRDLLTVNQPQHF. CDR3 nucleotides: TGTGCCACCAGCAGAGATCTATTAACAGTCAATCAGCCCCAGCATTTT. The J gene is TRBJ1-5, the V gene TRBV15; no reliable D call. Trimming removed 0 bases at V and 3 bases at J, with 12 bases between. The length of the CDR3 is 16 residues. Germline assignment: CDR1 LNHNV and CDR2 YYDKDF (reference sequence).

The rearrangement joins TRBV19 to TRBJ1-1, with 7 bases aligning to TRBD1. Germline assignment: CDR1 LNHDA and CDR2 SQIVND (reference sequence). The CDR3 is made up of 13 amino acids. V shed 5 bases and J 4 bases; nucleotides not matched to a gene: 4. CDR3 amino acids: CASSAGGGTEAFF. In DNA, the CDR3 is TGTGCCAGTAGTGCAGGGGGGGGCACTGAAGCTTTCTTT.

The chain joins TRBV5-8 to TRBJ1-2, with D hard to call. V was cut by 0 bases and J by 4 bases, with 10 bases left in between. CDR1 and CDR2 from the germline V gene are SGHTS and YDEGEE. This CDR3 has 14 residues. CDR3 coding DNA: TGTGCCAGCAGCTTGGTAGTCGGTAGCTATGGCTACACCTTC. Translation gives CASSLVVGSYGYTF.

The J gene is TRBJ1-2, the V gene TRBV24-1, with 10 bases identical to TRBD1. The V segment lost 4 bases and the J segment 6 bases; nucleotides outside the gene matches: 7. Per germline, CDR1 KGHDR and CDR2 SFDVKD. This CDR3 is 15 amino acids long. CDR3 nucleotide sequence: TGTGCCACCAGTGACGCCGGGACAGGGGTCAATGGCTACACCTTC. Protein sequence: CATSDAGTGVNGYTF.

The chain employs TRBV27 and TRBJ2-2; D not certain. V lost 6 bases, J lost 5 bases, and 13 bases lay in between. Looked up from germline, CDR1 is MNHEY and CDR2 is SMNVEV (reference sequence). The CDR3 spans 14 residues. The CDR3 here is CASRGYLKTGELFF. CDR3 DNA: TGTGCCAGCAGGGGCTATCTTAAAACCGGGGAGCTGTTTTTT.

The V and J genes are TRBV10-3 and TRBJ2-2, with D perhaps matching TRBD2 (5 bases). Trimming pared 6 bases from V and 4 bases from J, leaving 18 bases between. This CDR3 is 16 amino acids long. Per germline, CDR1 ENHRY and CDR2 SYGVKD. In DNA form, the CDR3 reads TGTGCCATCAGAATCGGGGAAACTGGCGCCACCGGGGAGCTGTTTTTT. This codes for CAIRIGETGATGELFF.

CDR3 bases: TGTGCCAGCAGTTACGGCCGTGCCCAGCATTTT. Protein product: CASSYGRAQHF. This chain uses TRBV6-6 with TRBJ1-5; D unclear. The CDR3 contains 11 residues. The V end was cut by 2 bases, the J end by 11 bases, with 7 bases between. The germline V gene encodes CDR1 MNHNY and CDR2 SVGAGI (reference sequence).

The genes are TRBV6-2 or TRBV6-3 and TRBJ1-5, with unresolved D. Between the trimmed V and J ends, which lost 0 bases and 6 bases, there was a span of 9 bases. The V gene's germline CDR1 is MNHEY and CDR2 SVGEGT. The CDR3 runs to 14 residues. The DNA of the CDR3 is TGTGCCAGCAGTTACTCGAACTTGGGTCAGCCCCAGCATTTT. Translation gives CASSYSNLGQPQHF.

The rearrangement links TRBV7-3 to TRBJ2-3; D remains unclear. Germline CDR1 is SGHTA and CDR2 is FQGTGA. Trimming left V 4 bases short and J 6 bases short, with 11 bases between. The CDR3 runs to 13 residues. This CDR3 reads CASSYDVRDTQYF. The CDR3 DNA follows: TGTGCCAGCAGCTATGATGTTCGGGATACGCAGTATTTT.

This clone is medium-sized (0.01 to 0.1%). The chain has TRBV27 and TRBJ1-1; D perhaps matches TRBD1 (6 bases). The germline CDR1 and CDR2 sequences are MNHEY and SMNVEV (reference sequence). This CDR3 has 14 residues. Trimming stripped 2 bases from V and 4 bases from J, with 11 bases between. CDR3 sequence (DNA): TGTGCCAGCAGTTTACAGGGGCTGGGCACTGAAGCTTTCTTT. This codes for CASSLQGLGTEAFF.

This clone was detected only once. The V gene is TRBV10-3, the J gene TRBJ1-1; D not certain. This CDR3 comprises 15 residues. Trimming pared 3 bases from V and 10 bases from J, leaving 21 bases between. Germline V lookup: CDR1 ENHRY, CDR2 SYGVKD. The CDR3 here is CAISDRVFPEIRAFF. In DNA, the CDR3 is TGTGCCATCAGTGATAGGGTGTTTCCCGAGATTCGAGCTTTCTTT.

V is TRBV3-1 (or the pseudogene TRBV3-2) and J is TRBJ2-5; 10 nucleotides line up with TRBD2. The CDR3 consists of 18 residues. Germline V lookup: CDR1 LGHDT, CDR2 YNNKEL (reference sequence). J gave up 6 bases and V 1 base, and 14 bases lay outside the gene matches. CDR3 DNA sequence: TGTGCCAGCAGCCAAGTAACAACTAGCGGGATGGGACAGAAGACCCAGTACTTC. Its protein is CASSQVTTSGMGQKTQYF.

As to this clone: The sample has other DNA sequences that encode this CDR3 too. The chain is built from TRBV24-1 and TRBJ2-2, with D unresolved. Germline values: CDR1 KGHDR, CDR2 SFDVKD. The CDR3 consists of 12 residues. Between the trimmed V and J ends, which lost 1 base and 5 bases, there was a span of 1 base. The CDR3 reads CATSDLTGELFF. The CDR3, as DNA: TGTGCCACCAGTGATTTAACCGGGGAGCTGTTTTTT.

DNA for the CDR3: TGTGCCAGCAGTTTTCTAGGACGGGAGGGGACGCAGTATTTT. Protein: CASSFLGREGTQYF. This chain uses TRBV2 with TRBJ2-3; the match to TRBD2 covers 8 bases. Germline CDR1 and CDR2: SNHLY and FYNNEI. The junction had 10 bases not matched to a gene; V was cut back by 5 bases and J by 9 bases. The CDR3 has 14 amino acids. The full variable domain, in which reference TRBV2 and TRBJ2-3 provide the parts outside the CDR3, is EPEVTQTPSHQVTQMGQEVILRCVPISNHLYFYWYRQILGQKVEFLVSFYNNEISEKSEIFDDQFSVERPDGSNFTLKIRSTKLEDSAMYFCASSFLGREGTQYFGPGTRLTVL.

The chain recombines TRBV27 with TRBJ1-1; D ambiguous. Looked up from germline, CDR1 is MNHEY and CDR2 is SMNVEV (reference sequence). V gave up 1 base and J gave up 8 bases, with 8 bases separating them. The CDR3 has 12 residues. This CDR3 reads CASSLFGQEAFF. The CDR3 nucleotides read TGTGCCAGCAGTTTATTTGGGCAGGAAGCTTTCTTT.

The CDR3 reads CASSQETASYEQYF. As DNA, the CDR3 is TGTGCCAGCAGCCAAGAGACAGCATCCTACGAGCAGTACTTC. This chain joins TRBV14 and TRBJ2-7, with D possibly matching TRBD1 (5 bases). From germline, CDR1 is SGHDN and CDR2 FVKESK. Trimming removed 0 bases at V and 1 base at J, with 7 bases between. This CDR3 contains 14 residues. The full variable domain, its missing parts supplied by reference TRBV14 and TRBJ2-7, is EAGVTQFPSHSVIEKGQTVTLRCDPISGHDNLYWYRRVMGKEIKFLLHFVKESKQDESGMPNNRFLAERTGGTYSTLKVQPAELEDSGVYFCASSQETASYEQYFGPGTRLTVT.

V gene TRBV7-6 combines with J gene TRBJ2-3, with D maybe TRBD2 (6 bases). CDR1 is SGHVS and CDR2 is FNYEAQ in the germline V gene. Trimming pared 0 bases from V and 1 base from J, leaving 8 bases between. The CDR3 contains 15 residues. The DNA for the CDR3 is TGTGCCAGCAGCTTAGCAACGGGGGGCACAGATACGCAGTATTTT. This gives the protein CASSLATGGTDTQYF.

V gene TRBV19 combines with J gene TRBJ1-1; D unclear. Trimming took off 7 bases at V and 4 bases at J, with 16 bases between the two ends. CDR1 LNHDA and CDR2 SQIVND come from the germline V gene (reference sequence). The CDR3 has 14 residues. CDR3 sequence: CASTPRLLGTEAFF. DNA of the CDR3: TGTGCCAGTACCCCGCGCCTTTTGGGCACTGAAGCTTTCTTT.

The rearrangement links TRBV7-9 to TRBJ2-3; 8 nucleotides match TRBD1. Germline lookup yields CDR1 SEHNR and CDR2 FQNEAQ (reference sequence). V lost 2 bases, J lost 3 bases, and 4 bases stayed unmatched. The CDR3 consists of 15 residues. CDR3 DNA sequence: TGTGCCAGCAGCTTAAGACAGGGGATAACAGATACGCAGTATTTT. Translation: CASSLRQGITDTQYF.